A single sample gave rise to the 6 T cell receptor beta chains below, sequenced in a study of tumour-infiltrating T cells in Burkitt lymphoma. Generated by immunoSEQ multiplex PCR, the TCRdb table keeps only in-frame clones and is missing some. The table lists approximately 2,100 clones, roughly 13% of them singletons. Source material: tumor tissue. These receptors originate from a human donor with Burkitt lymphoma.

This chain connects TRBV4-3 to TRBJ2-3; 12 bases match TRBD1. From germline, CDR1 is LGHNA and CDR2 YSLEER. The length of the CDR3 is 16 residues. Trimming cost V 5 bases and J 6 bases; bases outside gene matches: 9. This chain's CDR3 is CASSVGTGGYVDTQYF. As DNA, the CDR3 is TGCGCCAGCAGCGTAGGGACAGGGGGCTACGTGGATACGCAGTATTTT.

The chain joins TRBV18 to TRBJ1-1, with 7 positions matching TRBD1. This CDR3 spans 14 amino acids. V was pared by 7 bases and J by 0 bases, with 5 bases of the junction left unmatched. CDR1 is KGHSH, CDR2 LQKENI, per germline. The CDR3 DNA sequence: TGTGCCAGCTTACCGGACAGGCTGAACACTGAAGCTTTCTTT. This encodes CASLPDRLNTEAFF.

This clone was seen a handful of times. The genes are TRBV7-6 and TRBJ2-3; perhaps TRBD2 as D (6 bases). The CDR3 has 14 amino acids. The germline V gene has CDR1 SGHVS and CDR2 FNYEAQ. The germline V and J ends were trimmed by 5 bases and 2 bases, with 11 bases remaining between them. CDR3 DNA sequence: TGTGCCAGCAGCAAGACTAGTAACACAGATACGCAGTATTTT. Its translation: CASSKTSNTDTQYF.

There are a few counts of this clone. This chain joins TRBV6-5 and TRBJ1-4; D is undetermined. Germline V lookup: CDR1 MNHEY, CDR2 SVGAGI. The CDR3 consists of 13 residues. Trimming took 3 bases from V and 8 from J, leaving 10 bases between them. This CDR3 reads CASSYREGEKLFF. Written as DNA, the CDR3 is TGTGCCAGCAGTTATCGTGAAGGGGAAAAACTGTTTTTT.

V usage is TRBV18 and J usage is TRBJ2-7; tentative D call: TRBD1 (5 bases). V dropped 3 bases and J dropped 6 bases, with 15 bases sitting between them. CDR1 and CDR2 (germline): KGHSH, LQKENI. The CDR3 runs to 14 residues. CDR3 in amino acids: CASSPRSGQAEQYF. The CDR3 DNA follows: TGTGCCAGCTCACCGCGATCAGGACAAGCCGAGCAGTACTTC.

This clone was counted between two and nine times. In the same sample, other DNA sequences code for this CDR3. The V gene is TRBV4-1, the J gene TRBJ1-6, with D perhaps TRBD1 (5 bases). Germline lookup yields CDR1 MGHRA and CDR2 YSYEKL. This CDR3 has 14 residues. The ends were cut back, 0 bases at V and 8 bases at J, with 8 bases in the middle. The CDR3 sequence is CASSQEAGYSPLHF. The CDR3, as DNA: TGCGCCAGCAGCCAAGAGGCAGGGTATTCACCCCTCCACTTT.